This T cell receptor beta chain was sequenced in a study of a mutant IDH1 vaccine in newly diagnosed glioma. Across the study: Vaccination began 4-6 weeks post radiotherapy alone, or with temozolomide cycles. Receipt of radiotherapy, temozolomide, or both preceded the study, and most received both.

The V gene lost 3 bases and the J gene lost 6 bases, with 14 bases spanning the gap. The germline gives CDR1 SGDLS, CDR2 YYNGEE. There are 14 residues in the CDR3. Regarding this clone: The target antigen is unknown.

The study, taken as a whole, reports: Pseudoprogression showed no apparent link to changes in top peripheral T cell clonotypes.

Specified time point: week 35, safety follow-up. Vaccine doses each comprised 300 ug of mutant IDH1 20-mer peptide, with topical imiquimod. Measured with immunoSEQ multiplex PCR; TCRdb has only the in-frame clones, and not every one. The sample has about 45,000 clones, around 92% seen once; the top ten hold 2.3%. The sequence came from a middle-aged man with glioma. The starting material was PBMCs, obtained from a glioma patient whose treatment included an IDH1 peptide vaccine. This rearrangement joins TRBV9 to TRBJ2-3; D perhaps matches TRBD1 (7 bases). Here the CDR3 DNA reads TGTGCCAGCAGCGCGGGGGACAGCGTGGATACGCAGTATTTT. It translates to CASSAGDSVDTQYF. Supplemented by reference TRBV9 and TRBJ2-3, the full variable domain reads DSGVTQTPKHLITATGQRVTLRCSPRSGDLSVYWYQQSLDQGLQFLIQYYNGEERAKGNILERFSAQQFPDLHSELNLSSLELGDSALYFCASSAGDSVDTQYFGPGTRLTVL.